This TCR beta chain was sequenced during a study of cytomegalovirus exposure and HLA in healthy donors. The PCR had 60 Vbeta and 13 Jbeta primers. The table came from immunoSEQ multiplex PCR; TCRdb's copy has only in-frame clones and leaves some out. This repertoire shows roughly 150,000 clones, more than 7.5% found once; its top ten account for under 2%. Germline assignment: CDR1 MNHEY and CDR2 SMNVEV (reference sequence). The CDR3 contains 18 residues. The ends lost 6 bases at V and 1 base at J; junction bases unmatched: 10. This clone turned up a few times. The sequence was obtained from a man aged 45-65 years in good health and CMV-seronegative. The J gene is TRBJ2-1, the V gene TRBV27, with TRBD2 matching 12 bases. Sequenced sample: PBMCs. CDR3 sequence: CASSGLAGSRGSYNEQFF. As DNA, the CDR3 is TGTGCCAGCAGCGGACTAGCGGGATCGAGGGGATCCTACAATGAGCAGTTCTTC.